Presented here are 19 T cell receptor beta chains from one specimen sequenced in a study of T cell repertoires in aging, cancer and after chemotherapy. TCR beta rearrangements were amplified from peripheral blood genomic DNA. TRB rearrangements spanning V, D and J were amplified using mixed TRB-A/B primers. TCRdb redid the calling of the multiplex PCR reads with MiXCR, one entry per CDR3 protein. The data hold approximately 3,300 distinct CDR3 sequences, with approximately 20% observed a single time. The sequenced sample consisted of blood. The receptors stem from a human donor with a blood cancer.

The V and J genes are TRBV20-1 and TRBJ1-2; D is uncertain. V lost 6 bases to trimming and J lost 6 bases, with 20 bases between them. The CDR3 totals 14 residues. Germline CDR1 reads DFQATT; CDR2 reads SNEGSKA (reference sequence). The DNA of the CDR3 is TGCAGTGCCCACCTGGGAAGATCTGGCCATGGCTACACCTTC. It translates to CSAHLGRSGHGYTF.

The chain employs TRBV12-5 and TRBJ2-3; D gene unclear. V was shortened by 5 bases and J by 1 base, with 16 bases between the two germline ends. Germline assignment: CDR1 LGHNT and CDR2 FRNRAP. The CDR3 loop spans 16 amino acids. The CDR3 coding sequence is TGTGCTAGTGGTCCGTCGACCTGGAAGGGCACAGATACGCAGTATTTT. This sequence encodes CASGPSTWKGTDTQYF.

This clonotype was observed a few times. The V gene is TRBV9, the J gene TRBJ2-2; D may be TRBD2 (6 bases). Germline V gives CDR1 SGDLS, CDR2 YYNGEE. This CDR3 has 16 residues. The V end was cut by 3 bases, the J end by 2 bases, with 14 bases between. The DNA of the CDR3 is TGTGCCAGCAGCGCCGGGGGTGCCCGAAACACCGGGGAGCTGTTTTTT. This sequence encodes CASSAGGARNTGELFF.

This clonotype is termed medium-sized. As DNA, the CDR3 is TGTGCCAGTGTACGTCTGACAGGGGTAAGGAATGAAGCTTTCTTT. Amino acids: CASVRLTGVRNEAFF. The chain links TRBV27 to TRBJ1-1; 8 bases match TRBD1. The CDR3 is made up of 15 amino acids. V dropped 9 bases and J dropped 7; count of bases not matched to a gene: 16. Germline values: CDR1 MNHEY, CDR2 SMNVEV (reference sequence).

The chain carries TRBV5-6 and TRBJ2-7, with 7 positions matching TRBD2. V trimming: 4 bases; J trimming: 4 bases; junction bases outside the gene matches: 14. Germline lookup yields CDR1 SGHDT and CDR2 YYEEEE. The CDR3 has 16 amino acids. CDR3 in DNA: TGTGCCAGCAGCCCTGGGACTAACGGGGGACCTTACGAGCAGTACTTC. It yields the protein CASSPGTNGGPYEQYF.

This clonotype ranks as medium-sized (0.01 to 0.1%). The chain couples TRBV6-5 to TRBJ1-2, with a weak D call TRBD1 (6 bases). The CDR3 runs 13 residues. V was cut by 5 bases and J by 2 bases, with 9 bases left in between. Germline V gene data show CDR1 as MNHEY and CDR2 as SVGAGI. The CDR3 region is CASSRQENYGYTF. CDR3 coding DNA: TGTGCCAGCAGTCGACAGGAGAACTATGGCTACACCTTC.

This clonotype is termed medium-sized. The V call is TRBV12-3 or TRBV12-4, the J call TRBJ1-6; the match to TRBD1 covers 7 bases. The CDR3 is 13 amino acids. J lost 9 bases, V lost 6 bases, and 5 bases had no gene match. For the CDR3, the DNA is TGTGCCAGCAGCCGACAGGGCGGTTCACCCCTCCACTTT. It codes for CASSRQGGSPLHF.

This clonotype was observed a few times. The chain's CDR3 is CSARAGGGQETQYF. CDR3 DNA sequence: TGCAGTGCTAGAGCGGGGGGGGGCCAAGAGACCCAGTACTTC. The gene calls are TRBV20-1 and TRBJ2-5; 8 nucleotides align to TRBD2. This CDR3 spans 14 amino acids. The germline V gene has CDR1 DFQATT and CDR2 SNEGSKA (reference sequence). The junction had 2 bases not matched to a gene; V was cut back by 1 base and J by 1 base.

This clonotype is medium-sized in the sample. The chain links TRBV5-4 to TRBJ2-2, with D perhaps given as TRBD1 or TRBD2 (5 bases each). The V and J ends lost 4 bases and 2 bases respectively, with 21 bases between them. The CDR3 has 18 amino acids. The germline V gene encodes CDR1 SGHNT and CDR2 YYREEE (reference sequence). The CDR3 spells CASSGRGRGPTNTGELFF. DNA of the CDR3: TGTGCCAGCAGCGGACGGGGAAGGGGCCCCACCAACACCGGGGAGCTGTTTTTT. Full variable domain (rest looked up from reference TRBV5-4 and TRBJ2-2): ETGVTQSPTHLIKTRGQQVTLRCSSQSGHNTVSWYQQALGQGPQFIFQYYREEENGRGNFPPRFSGLQFPNYSSELNVNALELDDSALYLCASSGRGRGPTNTGELFFGEGSRLTVL.

This clonotype counts as medium-sized. This chain connects TRBV27 to TRBJ1-6; D may be TRBD1 (5 bases). V was clipped by 2 bases and J by 7 bases, with 15 bases between them. CDR1 and CDR2 (germline): MNHEY, SMNVEV (reference sequence). This CDR3 comprises 16 residues. CDR3 loop: CASSLRWGLGNSPLHF. The CDR3 coding sequence is TGTGCCAGCAGTTTACGGTGGGGACTAGGCAATTCACCCCTCCACTTT.

The chain uses TRBV19 and TRBJ1-1; possible D gene TRBD1, 5 bases. V was cut by 6 bases and J by 1 base, with 21 bases left in between. This CDR3 has 17 amino acids. Germline values: CDR1 LNHDA, CDR2 SQIVND (reference sequence). CDR3 bases: TGTGCCAGTAGCCCCTGGGATCTGGCAGGGAAGAACACTGAAGCTTTCTTT. This sequence encodes CASSPWDLAGKNTEAFF.

This clonotype is classed as medium-sized. The rearrangement links TRBV19 to TRBJ1-6; D remains ambiguous. Germline V gene lookup returns CDR1 LNHDA and CDR2 SQIVND (reference sequence). The CDR3 is 14 residues long. V was cut by 5 bases and J by 0 bases, with 5 bases left in between. CDR3 nucleotide sequence: TGTGCCAGTAGTCCGGTCTCCTATAATTCACCCCTCCACTTT. Its translation: CASSPVSYNSPLHF.

This clonotype is labeled as medium-sized (0.01 to 0.1%). The chain carries TRBV20-1 and TRBJ1-1, with TRBD1 matching 10 bases. Looked up from germline, CDR1 is DFQATT and CDR2 is SNEGSKA (reference sequence). V gave up 3 bases and J gave up 5 bases; unmatched junction bases: 6. The CDR3 is made up of 14 amino acids. CDR3 nucleotide sequence: TGCAGTGCTAGGGACAGGGGGTCGGGGACTGAAGCTTTCTTT. This translates into CSARDRGSGTEAFF.

This clonotype has a handful of counts. This chain joins TRBV5-1 and TRBJ2-5, with D possibly matching TRBD1 (6 bases). The CDR3 is made up of 13 amino acids. Germline values: CDR1 SGHRS, CDR2 YFSETQ. V was clipped by 1 base and J by 4 bases, with 8 bases between them. CDR3 DNA: TGCGCCAGCAGCTTGTCACAGGGAGAGACCCAGTACTTC. Protein: CASSLSQGETQYF. Drawing the rest from reference TRBV5-1 and TRBJ2-5, the complete variable domain is KAGVTQTPRYLIKTRGQQVTLSCSPISGHRSVSWYQQTPGQGLQFLFEYFSETQRNKGNFPGRFSGRQFSNSRSEMNVSTLELGDSALYLCASSLSQGETQYFGPGTRLLVL.

By its share, this clonotype is medium-sized. CDR3 amino acids: CASSFIGPNQPQHF. In DNA, the CDR3 is TGTGCCAGCAGTTTTATCGGGCCCAATCAGCCCCAGCATTTT. This sequence joins TRBV27 and TRBJ1-5; D call uncertain. The length of the CDR3 is 14 residues. Per germline, CDR1 MNHEY and CDR2 SMNVEV (reference sequence). Between the trimmed V and J ends, which lost 3 bases and 3 bases, there was a span of 9 bases.

Sample share makes this clonotype medium-sized (0.01 to 0.1%). The chain links TRBV19 to TRBJ1-6, with 8 bases that match TRBD1. With 6 bases clipped from V and 9 bases from J, the junction kept 10 bases outside the gene matches. The V gene's germline CDR1 is LNHDA and CDR2 SQIVND (reference sequence). This CDR3 is 15 amino acids long. In DNA form, the CDR3 reads TGTGCCAGTAGCGCCGGGACAGGAAAGGGTTCACCCCTCCACTTT. Translation gives CASSAGTGKGSPLHF.

V is TRBV6-5 and J is TRBJ2-7; 13 bases are shared with TRBD2. The J call is in doubt because the DNA end fits TRBJ2-5 better. This CDR3 comprises 16 residues. Germline V lookup: CDR1 MNHEY, CDR2 SVGAGI. The CDR3 protein is CASSEGTSGIRETQYF. DNA for the CDR3: TGTGCCAGCAGTGAAGGGACTAGCGGGATTAGGGAGACCCAGTACTTC.

Comment on this clonotype: A much larger clone sits a single nucleotide away, making a read error possible. The rearrangement links TRBV12-3 or TRBV12-4 to TRBJ2-7; D might be TRBD1 (6 bases). This CDR3 is 13 amino acids long. CDR3 bases: TGTACCAGCTCGGCCGAGGACAGCTACGAGCAGTACTTC. The encoded protein is CTSSAEDSYEQYF.

This clonotype was observed a few times. The gene calls are TRBV5-1 and TRBJ1-1; 11 nucleotides align to TRBD1. This CDR3 has 13 amino acids. The germline V gene encodes CDR1 SGHRS and CDR2 YFSETQ. J gave up 4 bases and V 7 bases, and 3 bases lay outside the gene matches. CDR3 sequence: CASGQGATTEAFF. The CDR3 DNA reads as TGCGCCAGCGGACAGGGGGCAACCACTGAAGCTTTCTTT.